The 17 T cell receptor beta chains listed next were all sequenced from one sample in a study of cytomegalovirus exposure and HLA in healthy donors. The PCR was carried out with 60 Vbeta primers and 13 Jbeta primers. Sequencing used immunoSEQ multiplex PCR; TCRdb keeps in-frame clones, though not all of them. The table has approximately 170,000 clones, 75% to 90% seen once; the top ten hold under 5%. Source material: PBMCs. The receptors stem from a woman aged 50 to 60 in good health and CMV-seropositive.

The rearrangement uses TRBV9 and TRBJ2-1; a possible D gene is TRBD1 (6 bases). The CDR3 is 15 amino acids. The germline V and J ends were trimmed by 0 bases and 7 bases, with 14 bases remaining between them. The V gene's germline CDR1 is SGDLS and CDR2 YYNGEE. CDR3 residues: CASSVGNRVGNEQFF. The CDR3 DNA reads as TGTGCCAGCAGCGTAGGGAACAGGGTGGGGAATGAGCAGTTCTTC.

The V gene is TRBV15, the J gene TRBJ1-1; D remains unclear. The CDR3 sequence is 13 residues long. CDR1 LNHNV and CDR2 YYDKDF come from the germline V gene (reference sequence). Trimming removed 5 bases from V and 1 base from J, with 8 bases in between. The CDR3 here is CATSRRGNTEAFF. The DNA of the CDR3 is TGTGCCACCAGCCGACGGGGGAACACTGAAGCTTTCTTT.

The chain couples TRBV7-9 to TRBJ1-5; tentative D call: TRBD1 (5 bases). There are 12 residues in the CDR3. V lost 5 bases, J lost 9 bases, and 11 bases lay in between. In germline, CDR1 is SEHNR, CDR2 FQNEAQ (reference sequence). For the CDR3, the DNA is TGTGCCAGCAGCCTCGACAGAGGGCCCCAGCATTTT. Amino acids: CASSLDRGPQHF.

The chain couples TRBV7-2 to TRBJ2-3, with a tentative D call TRBD1 (5 bases). Looked up from germline, CDR1 is SGHTA and CDR2 is FQGNSA. CDR3 length: 14 residues. V was pared by 0 bases and J by 6 bases, with 10 bases between. The DNA for the CDR3 is TGTGCCAGCAGCTTAGCTCCAGGGTGGGATACGCAGTATTTT. It codes for CASSLAPGWDTQYF.

This clone was recorded only once. The J gene is TRBJ2-4, the V gene TRBV28; 7 bases line up with TRBD1. In germline, CDR1 is MDHEN, CDR2 SYDVKM. The CDR3 covers 16 residues. J was trimmed by 2 bases and V by 7 bases; bases with no gene match: 11. The CDR3 DNA reads TGTGCCAGCAAGGTACCAGGGGGTCGTTCCAAAAACATTCAGTACTTC. This gives the protein CASKVPGGRSKNIQYF.

The chain recombines TRBV4-2 with TRBJ2-7, with D possibly matching TRBD2 (6 bases). V was clipped by 4 bases and J by 4 bases, with 17 bases between them. The CDR3 sequence is 15 residues long. CDR1 is LGHNA and CDR2 is YNFKEQ in the germline V gene. The CDR3 loop is CASSPGAGIGYEQYF. The CDR3 DNA sequence: TGTGCCAGCAGCCCTGGAGCGGGTATAGGATACGAGCAGTACTTC.

This clone was counted once. V is TRBV10-1 and J is TRBJ1-6; the match to TRBD1 covers 10 bases. The germline V gene has CDR1 WNHNN and CDR2 SYGVQD (reference sequence). CDR3 length: 12 amino acids. The V gene end was trimmed by 5 bases and the J gene end by 15 bases; junction bases not matched to a gene: 4. DNA of the CDR3: TGCGCCAGCAGTCCGGGACAGGGGAACCTCCACTTT. Amino acid sequence: CASSPGQGNLHF.

The chain joins TRBV30 to TRBJ1-1; D gene unclear. V lost 6 bases and J lost 1, with 12 bases in between. The CDR3 contains 13 residues. Germline CDR1 GTSNPN, CDR2 SVGIG (reference sequence). As DNA, the CDR3 is TGTGCCTGTTTATCCCGGGGGAACACTGAAGCTTTCTTT. Encoded protein: CACLSRGNTEAFF.

V gene TRBV19 combines with J gene TRBJ2-7; tentatively, D is TRBD1 (6 bases). The germline gives CDR1 LNHDA, CDR2 SQIVND (reference sequence). With 1 base removed from V and 0 bases from J, the gap between germline ends came to 13 bases. The CDR3 spans 16 residues. The CDR3 is CASSIAGDPFSYEQYF. CDR3 sequence (DNA): TGTGCCAGTAGTATAGCAGGGGATCCGTTCTCCTACGAGCAGTACTTC.

The chain joins TRBV13 to TRBJ2-1, with a weak D call TRBD2 (6 bases). CDR1 and CDR2 from the germline V gene are PRHDT and FYEKMQ (reference sequence). This CDR3 is built from 13 residues. Trimming took off 4 bases at V and 8 bases at J, with 12 bases between the two ends. DNA for the CDR3: TGTGCCAGCAGCTCGACTAGTCCCCATGAGCAGTTCTTC. Its translation: CASSSTSPHEQFF.

The rearrangement links TRBV6-5 to TRBJ2-5, with 8 bases lining up with TRBD1. J lost 0 bases, V lost 5 bases, and 5 bases had no gene match. This CDR3 contains 15 residues. The V gene's germline CDR1 is MNHEY and CDR2 SVGAGI. The CDR3 nucleotides read TGTGCCAGCAGTGGAGGACAGGGAAACCAAGAGACCCAGTACTTC. Protein product: CASSGGQGNQETQYF.

This clone was seen a few times. The CDR3 protein is CAITSESGGAVETQYF. For the CDR3, the DNA is TGTGCCATCACCTCCGAGAGCGGGGGGGCCGTGGAGACCCAGTACTTC. This sequence joins TRBV10-3 and TRBJ2-5; 10 nucleotides agree with TRBD2. The V gene's germline CDR1 is ENHRY and CDR2 SYGVKD. The CDR3 has 16 residues. Trimming cost V 7 bases and J 5 bases; bases outside gene matches: 13.

In this sample, this clone turned up once. The CDR3 loop is CASSEVQGGYEQYF. The CDR3 coding sequence is TGCGCCAGCAGCGAGGTGCAGGGGGGTTACGAGCAGTACTTC. This chain uses TRBV5-1 with TRBJ2-7; D possibly corresponds to TRBD1 (7 bases). The germline CDR1 and CDR2 sequences are SGHRS and YFSETQ. The CDR3 covers 14 residues. V gave up 4 bases and J gave up 4 bases, with 15 bases separating them.

The V gene is TRBV2, the J gene TRBJ2-7; D is possibly TRBD1 (6 bases). V gave up 3 bases and J gave up 1 base, with 10 bases separating them. The CDR3 consists of 14 residues. Germline V gene lookup returns CDR1 SNHLY and CDR2 FYNNEI. The chain's CDR3 is CASSDRGVSYEQYF. DNA for the CDR3: TGTGCCAGCAGTGACAGGGGAGTTTCCTACGAGCAGTACTTC.

This clone was seen a handful of times. This chain uses TRBV11-2 with TRBJ2-5; possible D gene TRBD1, 5 bases. Trimming shortened V by 1 base and J by 1 base, and 10 bases separated the two germline ends. The CDR3 is 15 amino acids. Germline CDR1 SGHAT, CDR2 FQNNGV. The CDR3 DNA sequence: TGTGCCAGCAGCTTAGTAGGGGCGCCCCAAGAGACCCAGTACTTC. This translates into CASSLVGAPQETQYF.

This chain links TRBV30 with TRBJ2-5; 7 nucleotides align to TRBD1. V was clipped by 3 bases and J by 5 bases; unmatched bases: 6. The CDR3 spans 13 residues. In germline, CDR1 is GTSNPN, CDR2 SVGIG (reference sequence). The CDR3: CAWSGQVPETQYF. In nucleotides, the CDR3 is TGTGCCTGGAGCGGACAGGTCCCTGAGACCCAGTACTTC.

The rearrangement joins TRBV9 to TRBJ2-3; a possible D gene is TRBD2 (5 bases). Trimming removed 2 bases at V and 5 bases at J, with 12 bases between. CDR1 is SGDLS and CDR2 is YYNGEE in the germline V gene. This CDR3 comprises 14 residues. The CDR3 loop reads CASSVSLAGDTQYF. DNA for the CDR3: TGTGCCAGCAGCGTCTCCCTAGCAGGAGATACGCAGTATTTT.